Listed here are 27 T cell receptor beta chains from one sample, sequenced in a study of control samples from healthy donors and cancer patients (dated by TCRdb to between 2020 and 2021). The library was built by means of the immunoSEQ multiplex PCR assay. Held by TCRdb, this immuneACCESS table contains in-frame sequences only and omits some clones. Under half of the omission traces to an unresolved V gene where checked; the cause of the rest is unknown. Within this sample are 110,000 to 150,000 clones, with about nine tenths of them counted one time only. Clones ranked in the top ten supply about 4.9% of the sample. Sequenced material: blood. The source of these receptors is a man aged 25 to 45 in good health.

This chain uses TRBV7-9 with TRBJ1-5, with a possible D match to TRBD1 (5 bases). The V and J ends lost 3 bases and 8 bases respectively, with 11 bases between them. The CDR3 extends over 13 amino acids. Per germline, CDR1 SEHNR and CDR2 FQNEAQ (reference sequence). In nucleotides, the CDR3 is TGTGCCAGCAGCTTGCGGGAGGGGAAGCCCCAGCATTTT. It yields the protein CASSLREGKPQHF.

This clone occurred a few times. The gene calls are TRBV29-1 and TRBJ2-1; possibly TRBD1 for D (5 bases). Germline V CDR1 and CDR2: SQVTM, ANQGSEA. Trimming took off 5 bases at V and 0 bases at J, with 14 bases between the two ends. CDR3 length: 15 residues. The CDR3, as DNA: TGCAGCGTTCCCCAGGGAATTATCTCCTACAATGAGCAGTTCTTC. It specifies CSVPQGIISYNEQFF.

V and J are TRBV6-1 and TRBJ1-3; D gene ambiguous. CDR1 is MNHNS, CDR2 SASEGT, per germline. The CDR3 length is 16 residues. With 4 bases removed from V and 0 bases from J, the gap between germline ends came to 13 bases. CDR3 in amino acids: CASSVNDIISGNTIYF. CDR3 DNA: TGTGCCAGCAGTGTTAACGACATCATCTCTGGAAACACCATATATTTT.

The J gene is TRBJ1-1, the V gene TRBV6-5, with 9 bases identical to TRBD1. The ends lost 5 bases at V and 6 bases at J; junction bases unmatched: 7. Germline lookup yields CDR1 MNHEY and CDR2 SVGAGI. The CDR3 contains 14 residues. In nucleotides, the CDR3 is TGTGCCAGCAGTCACCGGGACAGGGCTGCTGAAGCTTTCTTT. Protein: CASSHRDRAAEAFF.

The V and J genes are TRBV2 and TRBJ2-4; no reliable D call. V dropped 7 bases and J dropped 0 bases, with 13 bases sitting between them. Looked up from germline, CDR1 is SNHLY and CDR2 is FYNNEI. The CDR3 consists of 15 residues. CDR3: CASIGQKIAKNIQYF. As DNA, the CDR3 is TGTGCCAGCATCGGGCAGAAAATAGCCAAAAACATTCAGTACTTC.

The V gene is TRBV21-1, the J gene TRBJ1-2; the DNA was not compared with TRBD1, the D call given in the table. TRBV21-1 constitutes a pseudogene. The CDR3 extends over 18 amino acids. For the CDR3, the DNA is TGTGCCAGCAGCGCTCGGGACAGGGGGCGAGTCCGGGACTATGGCTACACCTTC. Protein sequence: CASSARDRGRVRDYGYTF.

The chain couples TRBV7-9 to TRBJ2-1; D might be TRBD1 (7 bases). CDR3 length: 14 amino acids. Trimming stripped 4 bases from V and 10 bases from J, with 17 bases between. Germline V gives CDR1 SEHNR, CDR2 FQNEAQ (reference sequence). CDR3 residues: CASSSATGEEEQFF. The CDR3 DNA is TGTGCCAGCAGCTCAGCAACAGGGGAGGAGGAGCAGTTCTTC.

The gene calls are TRBV9 and TRBJ1-5; unclear D gene. The CDR3 runs 14 residues. Between the trimmed V and J ends, which lost 0 bases and 7 bases, there was a span of 11 bases. Germline CDR1 is SGDLS and CDR2 is YYNGEE. The CDR3 loop is CASSVGTGGQPQHF. As DNA, the CDR3 is TGTGCCAGCAGCGTAGGGACCGGCGGCCAGCCCCAGCATTTT. The full variable domain, in which reference TRBV9 and TRBJ1-5 provide the parts outside the CDR3, is DSGVTQTPKHLITATGQRVTLRCSPRSGDLSVYWYQQSLDQGLQFLIQYYNGEERAKGNILERFSAQQFPDLHSELNLSSLELGDSALYFCASSVGTGGQPQHFGDGTRLSIL.

The V gene is TRBV4-3, the J gene TRBJ1-6; D might be TRBD1 (5 bases). The CDR3 sequence is 16 residues long. V lost 0 bases and J 11 bases, leaving 17 bases between the germline ends. The germline V gene encodes CDR1 LGHNA and CDR2 YSLEER. CDR3 nucleotide sequence: TGCGCCAGCAGCCAAGAAAGTGGGGGTTGGAAAGCACCCCTCCACTTT. Protein sequence: CASSQESGGWKAPLHF.

This chain uses TRBV6-1 with TRBJ2-5; either TRBD1 or TRBD2 may fit D (5 bases each). Trimming removed 3 bases from V and 2 bases from J, with 10 bases in between. The germline CDR1 and CDR2 sequences are MNHNS and SASEGT. The length of the CDR3 is 14 residues. The CDR3 sequence: CASSDPGAQETQYF. The DNA of the CDR3 is TGTGCCAGCAGTGATCCCGGGGCGCAAGAGACCCAGTACTTC.

V usage is TRBV7-3 and J usage is TRBJ2-3; D is undetermined. Germline lookup yields CDR1 SGHTA and CDR2 FQGTGA. The V gene lost 5 bases and the J gene lost 2 bases, with 8 bases spanning the gap. The CDR3 is made up of 13 amino acids. CDR3 amino acids: CASSLTNTDTQYF. In DNA, the CDR3 is TGTGCCAGCAGCCTCACGAACACAGATACGCAGTATTTT.

The gene calls are TRBV3-1 (or the pseudogene TRBV3-2) and TRBJ2-7; TRBD2 matches 7 bases. Germline-derived CDR1 and CDR2 are LGHDT and YNNKEL (reference sequence). V lost 1 base, J lost 2 bases, and 5 bases stayed unmatched. The CDR3 has 15 residues. The CDR3 reads CASSQAERGPYEQYF. The CDR3 DNA follows: TGTGCCAGCAGCCAAGCAGAGCGGGGACCCTACGAGCAGTACTTC.

The chain combines TRBV24-1 with TRBJ1-5; D not certain. Germline V gene data show CDR1 as KGHDR and CDR2 as SFDVKD. This CDR3 is built from 12 residues. The V and J ends lost 5 bases and 2 bases respectively, with 3 bases between them. Here the CDR3 reads CATSAGNQPQHF. As DNA, the CDR3 is TGTGCCACCAGTGCCGGCAATCAGCCCCAGCATTTT.

The gene calls are TRBV2 and TRBJ2-1, with TRBD2 identical over 7 bases. CDR3 size: 16 residues. Trimming cost V 7 bases and J 0 bases; bases outside gene matches: 9. The germline V gene encodes CDR1 SNHLY and CDR2 FYNNEI. CDR3 nucleotides: TGTGCCAGCAATCGGCACGGGGGGAGCTCCTACAATGAGCAGTTCTTC. Translated, it gives CASNRHGGSSYNEQFF.

This sequence joins TRBV5-4 and TRBJ2-3; D is uncertain. The CDR3 extends over 15 amino acids. Germline CDR1 SGHNT, CDR2 YYREEE (reference sequence). V dropped 4 bases and J dropped 0 bases, with 12 bases sitting between them. CDR3 amino acids: CASSRVTVSTDTQYF. In nucleotides, the CDR3 is TGTGCCAGCAGCCGCGTTACAGTTAGCACAGATACGCAGTATTTT. Full variable domain (outside the CDR3, taken from reference TRBV5-4 and TRBJ2-3): ETGVTQSPTHLIKTRGQQVTLRCSSQSGHNTVSWYQQALGQGPQFIFQYYREEENGRGNFPPRFSGLQFPNYSSELNVNALELDDSALYLCASSRVTVSTDTQYFGPGTRLTVL.

The chain has TRBV6-5 and TRBJ1-4; no firm D call. Germline V gives CDR1 MNHEY, CDR2 SVGAGI. The CDR3 sequence is 15 residues long. The germline V and J ends were trimmed by 6 bases and 4 bases, with 15 bases remaining between them. CDR3: CASRRRAAYNEKLFF. The CDR3 DNA reads as TGTGCCAGCAGGCGCCGGGCGGCCTATAATGAAAAACTGTTTTTT.

V and J are TRBV2 and TRBJ1-5, with D possibly matching TRBD1 (5 bases). The V end lost 6 bases, the J end lost 3 bases, and 27 bases lay between the germline ends. Germline CDR1 SNHLY, CDR2 FYNNEI. The CDR3 totals 19 residues. The CDR3 loop is CASSGPNGLTDRDNQPQHF. In DNA, the CDR3 is TGTGCCAGCAGCGGGCCGAATGGGCTGACAGATCGTGACAATCAGCCCCAGCATTTT.

V gene TRBV5-6 combines with J gene TRBJ1-2, with 7 nucleotides matching TRBD1. This CDR3 spans 14 amino acids. Losses at the gene ends were 6 bases for V and 2 bases for J; bases not matched to a gene: 7. Germline CDR1 reads SGHDT; CDR2 reads YYEEEE. The CDR3 region has the DNA TGTGCCAGCACCGAGGACAGGTTCAACTATGGCTACACCTTC. It translates to CASTEDRFNYGYTF. The variable domain in full, completed from reference TRBV5-6 and TRBJ1-2, reads DAGVTQSPTHLIKTRGQQVTLRCSPKSGHDTVSWYQQALGQGPQFIFQYYEEEERQRGNFPDRFSGHQFPNYSSELNVNALLLGDSALYLCASTEDRFNYGYTFGSGTRLTVV.

V and J are TRBV24-1 and TRBJ1-1; 8 positions match TRBD1. There are 14 residues in the CDR3. Germline assignment: CDR1 KGHDR and CDR2 SFDVKD. Unmatched junction bases numbered 9, after V lost 7 bases and J lost 6 bases. CDR3 loop: CATRDREVGAEAFF. CDR3 DNA: TGTGCCACCAGGGACAGGGAGGTTGGCGCTGAAGCTTTCTTT.

V and J are TRBV5-1 and TRBJ1-4, with D possibly being TRBD1 (5 bases). The germline V and J ends were trimmed by 5 bases and 6 bases, with 14 bases remaining between them. This CDR3 region has 14 residues. Germline CDR1 reads SGHRS; CDR2 reads YFSETQ. The CDR3 nucleotides read TGCGCCAGCAGTCGAACAGGAAACGATGAAAAACTGTTTTTT. This gives the protein CASSRTGNDEKLFF. The entire variable domain, with the rest obtained from reference TRBV5-1 and TRBJ1-4, is as follows: KAGVTQTPRYLIKTRGQQVTLSCSPISGHRSVSWYQQTPGQGLQFLFEYFSETQRNKGNFPGRFSGRQFSNSRSEMNVSTLELGDSALYLCASSRTGNDEKLFFGSGTQLSVL.

This chain uses TRBV4-3 with TRBJ1-3, with D possibly being TRBD1 (6 bases). The CDR3 contains 16 residues. Trimming removed 0 bases at V and 4 bases at J, with 13 bases between. Germline V gives CDR1 LGHNA, CDR2 YSLEER. The CDR3: CASSQDHRARGNTIYF. The CDR3 nucleotides read TGCGCCAGCAGCCAAGATCACAGGGCGCGAGGAAACACCATATATTTT.

The V and J genes are TRBV18 and TRBJ1-2, with TRBD1 as a possible D gene (5 bases). The germline gives CDR1 KGHSH, CDR2 LQKENI. V was cut by 0 bases and J by 4 bases, with 12 bases left in between. The CDR3 covers 15 residues. The CDR3 reads CASSPPRGWVYGYTF. The CDR3 region has the DNA TGTGCCAGCTCACCACCGAGGGGATGGGTCTATGGCTACACCTTC.

The chain has TRBV6-2 or TRBV6-3 and TRBJ2-1, with TRBD2 matching 9 bases. The CDR3 loop spans 18 amino acids. With 2 bases clipped from V and 2 bases from J, the junction kept 10 bases outside the gene matches. Germline V gene data show CDR1 as MNHEY and CDR2 as SVGEGT. The CDR3 is CASSYQFGREGTYNEQFF. The CDR3 DNA sequence: TGTGCCAGCAGTTACCAGTTTGGGCGGGAGGGCACCTACAATGAGCAGTTCTTC.

This clone has a handful of counts. This chain connects TRBV10-3 to TRBJ2-7; 7 bases agree with TRBD1. This CDR3 contains 14 residues. Germline V gives CDR1 ENHRY, CDR2 SYGVKD. V trimming: 3 bases; J trimming: 3 bases; junction bases outside the gene matches: 5. DNA of the CDR3: TGTGCCATCAGTGATCCATGGGACAGCTACGAGCAGTACTTC. Translation: CAISDPWDSYEQYF.

The chain carries TRBV6-2 or TRBV6-3 and TRBJ1-2, with D unresolved. Germline values: CDR1 MNHEY, CDR2 SVGEGT. With 2 bases removed from V and 6 bases from J, the gap between germline ends came to 16 bases. The CDR3 covers 15 residues. The CDR3 loop reads CASSYVGWSVDGYTF. Here the CDR3 DNA reads TGTGCCAGCAGTTACGTTGGCTGGTCAGTCGATGGCTACACCTTC.

This chain links TRBV7-8 with TRBJ2-1, with 12 bases fitting TRBD1. This CDR3 comprises 16 residues. With V trimmed by 6 bases and J by 8 bases, 11 bases remained unmatched. Germline V gives CDR1 SGHVS, CDR2 FQNEAQ. The CDR3: CASSQFIGTGGDEQFF. The CDR3 nucleotides read TGTGCCAGCAGTCAATTTATCGGGACAGGGGGCGATGAGCAGTTCTTC.

This chain joins TRBV11-2 and TRBJ1-1, with unresolved D. With 3 bases removed from V and 5 bases from J, the gap between germline ends came to 10 bases. In germline, CDR1 is SGHAT, CDR2 FQNNGV. The CDR3 contains 13 residues. CDR3 protein: CASSLVPRTEAFF. Here the CDR3 DNA reads TGTGCCAGCAGCTTGGTCCCGAGAACTGAAGCTTTCTTT.